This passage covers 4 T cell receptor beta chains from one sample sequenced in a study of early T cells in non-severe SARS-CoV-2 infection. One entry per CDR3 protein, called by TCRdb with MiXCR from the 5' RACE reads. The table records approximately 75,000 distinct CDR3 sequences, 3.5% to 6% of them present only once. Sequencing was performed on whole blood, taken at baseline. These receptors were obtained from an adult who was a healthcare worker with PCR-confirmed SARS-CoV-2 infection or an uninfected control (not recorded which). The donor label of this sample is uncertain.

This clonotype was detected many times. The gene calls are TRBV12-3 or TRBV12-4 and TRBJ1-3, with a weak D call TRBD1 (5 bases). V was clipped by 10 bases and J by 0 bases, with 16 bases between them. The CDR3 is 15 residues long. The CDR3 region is CATSGLRASGNTIYF. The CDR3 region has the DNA TGTGCCACTTCGGGACTCAGGGCCTCTGGAAACACCATATATTTT.

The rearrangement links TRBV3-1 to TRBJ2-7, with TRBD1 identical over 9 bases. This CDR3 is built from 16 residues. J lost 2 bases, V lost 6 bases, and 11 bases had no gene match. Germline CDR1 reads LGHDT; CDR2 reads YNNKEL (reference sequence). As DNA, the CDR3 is TGTGCCAGCAGACGTACTGTGGGGACAGGGACCTACGAGCAGTACTTC. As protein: CASRRTVGTGTYEQYF.

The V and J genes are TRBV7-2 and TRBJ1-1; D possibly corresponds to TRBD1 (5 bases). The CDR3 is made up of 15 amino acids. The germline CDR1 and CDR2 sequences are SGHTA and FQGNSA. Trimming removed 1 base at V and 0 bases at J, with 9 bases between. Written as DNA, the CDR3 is TGTGCCAGCAGCTTAGTTTCAGGGATGAACACTGAAGCTTTCTTT. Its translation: CASSLVSGMNTEAFF.

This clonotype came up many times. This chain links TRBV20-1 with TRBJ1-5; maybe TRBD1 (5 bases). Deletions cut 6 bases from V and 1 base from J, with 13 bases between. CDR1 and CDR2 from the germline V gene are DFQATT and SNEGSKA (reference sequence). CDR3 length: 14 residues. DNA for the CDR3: TGCAGTGCCAGTCGGGGGGAAAGCAATCAGCCCCAGCATTTT. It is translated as CSASRGESNQPQHF.